This is a list of T cell receptor beta chains from one sample in a study of PD-L1 blockade in urothelial cancer. TCRdb's copy holds only in-frame clones and misses some; the assay was immunoSEQ multiplex PCR. The sample consists of roughly 50,000 clones, around three quarters of them appearing once. Sequenced here: PBMCs, sampled around atezolizumab (anti-PD-L1) treatment. The receptors come from a man in his 70s with urothelial cancer. Both conserved end residues are part of each CDR3. Each record gives: J gene, D gene, clone size, CDR3 length, V gene, CDR3 protein, CDR3 DNA. D genes are given only for firm matches. Expanded clones are given a class, and other clones once, few, many or no size at all.

j_call: TRBJ2-7; d_call: TRBD1; clone_size: NA; cdr3_length: 15; v_call: TRBV7-2; cdr3_aa: CASSLEDRARDEQYF; cdr3_nt: TGTGCCAGCAGCTTAGAGGACAGGGCTCGGGACGAGCAGTACTTC
j_call: TRBJ2-2; d_call: NA; clone_size: NA; cdr3_length: 14; v_call: TRBV7-2; cdr3_aa: CASSPSRGTGELFF; cdr3_nt: TGTGCCAGCAGCCCGTCACGAGGGACCGGGGAGCTGTTTTTT
j_call: TRBJ2-7; d_call: TRBD1; clone_size: once; cdr3_length: 15; v_call: TRBV30; cdr3_aa: CAWGDSPQRSYEQYF; cdr3_nt: TGTGCCTGGGGGGACAGTCCTCAACGTTCCTACGAGCAGTACTTC
j_call: TRBJ2-2; d_call: NA; clone_size: few; cdr3_length: 15; v_call: TRBV9; cdr3_aa: CASSVEGGSTGELFF; cdr3_nt: TGTGCCAGCAGCGTAGAGGGGGGGAGCACCGGGGAGCTGTTTTTT
j_call: TRBJ1-1; d_call: TRBD1; clone_size: NA; cdr3_length: 15; v_call: TRBV6-5; cdr3_aa: CASRGQGAGVTEAFF; cdr3_nt: TGTGCCAGCAGAGGACAGGGGGCTGGCGTCACTGAAGCTTTCTTT
j_call: TRBJ2-1; d_call: TRBD2; clone_size: once; cdr3_length: 18; v_call: TRBV5-1; cdr3_aa: CASNPFGTSGGLGNEQFF; cdr3_nt: TGCGCCAGCAACCCATTTGGGACTAGCGGGGGCCTGGGGAATGAGCAGTTCTTC
j_call: TRBJ1-1; d_call: NA; clone_size: once; cdr3_length: 15; v_call: TRBV6-5; cdr3_aa: CASRDTWARNTEAFF; cdr3_nt: TGTGCCAGCAGAGACACCTGGGCGCGGAACACTGAAGCTTTCTTT
j_call: TRBJ1-4; d_call: NA; clone_size: NA; cdr3_length: 18; v_call: TRBV15; cdr3_aa: CATSRSQGRVATNEKLFF; cdr3_nt: TGTGCCACCAGCAGATCACAGGGTCGCGTTGCAACTAATGAAAAACTGTTTTTT
j_call: TRBJ2-3; d_call: TRBD2; clone_size: NA; cdr3_length: 17; v_call: TRBV7-2; cdr3_aa: CASSLLAGGIGADTQYF; cdr3_nt: TGTGCCAGCAGCTTACTAGCGGGAGGGATAGGCGCAGATACGCAGTATTTT
j_call: TRBJ1-6; d_call: NA; clone_size: NA; cdr3_length: 15; v_call: TRBV4-2; cdr3_aa: CASSTEAADYSPLHF; cdr3_nt: TGTGCCAGCAGCACTGAGGCAGCAGATTATTCACCCCTCCACTTT
j_call: TRBJ1-5; d_call: TRBD1; clone_size: NA; cdr3_length: 15; v_call: TRBV19; cdr3_aa: CASSMGATGNQPQHF; cdr3_nt: TGTGCCAGTAGTATGGGGGCGACAGGGAATCAGCCCCAGCATTTT
j_call: TRBJ2-3; d_call: TRBD2; clone_size: NA; cdr3_length: 18; v_call: TRBV6-4; cdr3_aa: CASSPGLAVDQRTDTQYF; cdr3_nt: TGTGCCAGCAGTCCGGGACTAGCGGTGGATCAACGCACAGATACGCAGTATTTT
j_call: TRBJ1-2; d_call: TRBD1; clone_size: NA; cdr3_length: 14; v_call: TRBV7-2; cdr3_aa: CASSLRQGGEGYTF; cdr3_nt: TGTGCCAGCAGCTTAAGGCAGGGGGGAGAGGGCTACACCTTC
j_call: TRBJ2-6; d_call: TRBD1; clone_size: few; cdr3_length: 17; v_call: TRBV7-3; cdr3_aa: CASDSGQGRTGANVLTF; cdr3_nt: TGTGCCAGCGATTCTGGACAGGGTAGAACTGGGGCCAACGTCCTGACTTTC
j_call: TRBJ2-7; d_call: TRBD2; clone_size: NA; cdr3_length: 13; v_call: TRBV19; cdr3_aa: CASSSSGGREQYF; cdr3_nt: TGTGCCAGTAGCTCCAGCGGGGGGCGGGAGCAGTACTTC
j_call: TRBJ1-1; d_call: NA; clone_size: NA; cdr3_length: 14; v_call: TRBV27; cdr3_aa: CASSFSGMNTEAFF; cdr3_nt: TGTGCCAGCAGTTTTTCCGGGATGAACACTGAAGCTTTCTTT
j_call: TRBJ2-1; d_call: TRBD2; clone_size: few; cdr3_length: 16; v_call: TRBV29-1; cdr3_aa: CSVDGLAGGGYNEQFF; cdr3_nt: TGCAGCGTTGACGGACTAGCGGGGGGTGGTTACAATGAGCAGTTCTTC
j_call: TRBJ2-2; d_call: TRBD2; clone_size: NA; cdr3_length: 16; v_call: TRBV9; cdr3_aa: CASSVVAGGPTGELFF; cdr3_nt: TGTGCCAGCAGCGTAGTGGCGGGGGGGCCCACCGGGGAGCTGTTTTTT
j_call: TRBJ1-1; d_call: TRBD1; clone_size: NA; cdr3_length: 16; v_call: TRBV5-6; cdr3_aa: CASSPNYGTGGTEAFF; cdr3_nt: TGTGCCAGCAGCCCGAATTACGGGACAGGGGGAACTGAAGCTTTCTTT